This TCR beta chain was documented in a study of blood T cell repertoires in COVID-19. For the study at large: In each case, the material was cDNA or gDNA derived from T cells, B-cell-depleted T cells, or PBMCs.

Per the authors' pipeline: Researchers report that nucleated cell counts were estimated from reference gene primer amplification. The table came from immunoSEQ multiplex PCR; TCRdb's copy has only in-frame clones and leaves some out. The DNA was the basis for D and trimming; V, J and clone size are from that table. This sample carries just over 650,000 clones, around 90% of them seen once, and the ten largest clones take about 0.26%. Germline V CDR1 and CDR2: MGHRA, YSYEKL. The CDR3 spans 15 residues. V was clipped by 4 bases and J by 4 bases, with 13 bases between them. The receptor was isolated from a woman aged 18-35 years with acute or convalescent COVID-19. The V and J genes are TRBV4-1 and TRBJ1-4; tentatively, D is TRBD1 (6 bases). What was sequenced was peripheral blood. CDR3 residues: CASSRSGVLNEKLFF. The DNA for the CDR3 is TGCGCCAGCAGCCGCTCAGGGGTTCTTAATGAAAAACTGTTTTTT.